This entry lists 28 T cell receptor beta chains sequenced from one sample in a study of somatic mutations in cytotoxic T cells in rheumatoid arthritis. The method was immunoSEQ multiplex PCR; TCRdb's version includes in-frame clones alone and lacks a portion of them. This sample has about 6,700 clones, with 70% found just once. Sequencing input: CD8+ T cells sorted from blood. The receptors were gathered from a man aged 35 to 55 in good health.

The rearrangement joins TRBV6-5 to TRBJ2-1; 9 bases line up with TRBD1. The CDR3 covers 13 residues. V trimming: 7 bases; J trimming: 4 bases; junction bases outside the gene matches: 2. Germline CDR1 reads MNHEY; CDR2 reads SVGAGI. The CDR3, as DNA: TGTGCCAGCAAACAGGGGGCTTACAATGAGCAGTTCTTC. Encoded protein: CASKQGAYNEQFF.

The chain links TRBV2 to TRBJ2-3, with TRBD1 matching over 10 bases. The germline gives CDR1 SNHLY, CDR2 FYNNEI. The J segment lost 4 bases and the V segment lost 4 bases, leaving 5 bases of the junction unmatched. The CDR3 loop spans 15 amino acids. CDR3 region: CASSGGTGEADTQYF. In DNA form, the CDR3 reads TGTGCCAGCAGTGGGGGGACAGGGGAGGCAGATACGCAGTATTTT.

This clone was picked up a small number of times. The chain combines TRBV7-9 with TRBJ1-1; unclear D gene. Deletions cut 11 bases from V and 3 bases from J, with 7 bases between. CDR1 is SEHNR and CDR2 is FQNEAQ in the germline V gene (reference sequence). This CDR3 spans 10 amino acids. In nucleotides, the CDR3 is TGTGCCCACAGCGACACTGAAGCTTTCTTT. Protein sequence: CAHSDTEAFF.

The CDR3 DNA sequence: TGTGCCAGCAGTTTATCGATGACAGCCAACACTGAAGCTTTCTTT. Residues: CASSLSMTANTEAFF. V usage is TRBV27 and J usage is TRBJ1-1; D perhaps matches TRBD1 (5 bases). Trimming shortened V by 0 bases and J by 2 bases, and 10 bases separated the two germline ends. CDR1 and CDR2 (germline): MNHEY, SMNVEV (reference sequence). The CDR3 has 15 residues.

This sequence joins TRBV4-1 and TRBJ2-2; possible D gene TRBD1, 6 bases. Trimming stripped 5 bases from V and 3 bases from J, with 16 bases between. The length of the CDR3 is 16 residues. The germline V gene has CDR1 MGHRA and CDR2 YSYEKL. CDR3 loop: CASSITGLSDTGELFF. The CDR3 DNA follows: TGCGCCAGCAGCATAACAGGGTTATCCGACACCGGGGAGCTGTTTTTT.

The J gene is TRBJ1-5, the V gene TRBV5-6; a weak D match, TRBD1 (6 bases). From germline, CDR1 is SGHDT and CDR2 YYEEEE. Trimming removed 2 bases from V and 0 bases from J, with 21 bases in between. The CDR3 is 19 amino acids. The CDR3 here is CASSFGNLLSQGSNQPQHF. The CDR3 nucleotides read TGTGCCAGCAGCTTTGGTAATTTACTGTCACAGGGTAGCAATCAGCCCCAGCATTTT. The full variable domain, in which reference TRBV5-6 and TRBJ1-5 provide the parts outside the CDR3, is DAGVTQSPTHLIKTRGQQVTLRCSPKSGHDTVSWYQQALGQGPQFIFQYYEEEERQRGNFPDRFSGHQFPNYSSELNVNALLLGDSALYLCASSFGNLLSQGSNQPQHFGDGTRLSIL.

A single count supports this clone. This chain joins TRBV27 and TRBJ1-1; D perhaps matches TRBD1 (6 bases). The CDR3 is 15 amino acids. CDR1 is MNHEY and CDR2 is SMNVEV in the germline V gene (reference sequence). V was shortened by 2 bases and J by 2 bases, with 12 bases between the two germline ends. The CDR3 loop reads CASSLTGTYNTEAFF. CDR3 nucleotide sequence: TGTGCCAGCAGTTTAACCGGGACATATAACACTGAAGCTTTCTTT.

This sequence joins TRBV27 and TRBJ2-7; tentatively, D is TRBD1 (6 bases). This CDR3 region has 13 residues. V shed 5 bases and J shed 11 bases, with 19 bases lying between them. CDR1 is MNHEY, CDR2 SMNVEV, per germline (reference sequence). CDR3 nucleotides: TGTGCCAGCAGTGAAACCCCGACAGGCCTGAAGTACGTC. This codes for CASSETPTGLKYV.

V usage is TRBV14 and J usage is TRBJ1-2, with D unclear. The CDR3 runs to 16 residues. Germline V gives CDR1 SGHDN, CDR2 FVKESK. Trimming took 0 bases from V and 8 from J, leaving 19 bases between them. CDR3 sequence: CASSQDSLVLFGGYTF. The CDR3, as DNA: TGTGCCAGCAGCCAAGATTCCCTCGTTCTTTTTGGGGGCTACACCTTC.

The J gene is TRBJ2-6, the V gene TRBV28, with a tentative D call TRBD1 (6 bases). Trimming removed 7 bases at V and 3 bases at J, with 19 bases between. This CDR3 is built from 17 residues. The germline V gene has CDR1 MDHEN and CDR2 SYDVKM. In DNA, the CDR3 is TGTGCCAGCAAACCCGGAGCAGGGGAAGGTGGGGCCAACGTCCTGACTTTC. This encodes CASKPGAGEGGANVLTF.

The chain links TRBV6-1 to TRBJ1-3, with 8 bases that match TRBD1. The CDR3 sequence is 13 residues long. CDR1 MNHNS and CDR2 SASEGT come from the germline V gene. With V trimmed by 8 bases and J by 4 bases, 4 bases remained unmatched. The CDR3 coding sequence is TGTGCCAGCGGACAGGGTGGAGGAAACACCATATATTTT. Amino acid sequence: CASGQGGGNTIYF.

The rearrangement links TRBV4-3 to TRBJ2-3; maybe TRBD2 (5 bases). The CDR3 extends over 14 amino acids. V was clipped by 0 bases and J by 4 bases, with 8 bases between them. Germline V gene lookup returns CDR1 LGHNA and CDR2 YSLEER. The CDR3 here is CASSQDRRPDTQYF. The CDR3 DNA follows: TGCGCCAGCAGCCAAGACAGGAGGCCAGATACGCAGTATTTT.

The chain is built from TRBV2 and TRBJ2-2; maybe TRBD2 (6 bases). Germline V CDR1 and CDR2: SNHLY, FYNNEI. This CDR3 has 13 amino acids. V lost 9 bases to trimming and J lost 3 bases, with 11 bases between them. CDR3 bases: TGTGCCAGAACCGGGAGATACACCGGGGAGCTGTTTTTT. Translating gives CARTGRYTGELFF.

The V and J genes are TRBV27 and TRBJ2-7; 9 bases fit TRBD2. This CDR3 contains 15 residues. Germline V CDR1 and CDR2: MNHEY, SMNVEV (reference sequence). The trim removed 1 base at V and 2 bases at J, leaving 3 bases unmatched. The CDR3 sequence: CASSLFLAGTYEQYF. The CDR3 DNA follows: TGTGCCAGCAGTTTATTTCTAGCGGGAACCTACGAGCAGTACTTC.

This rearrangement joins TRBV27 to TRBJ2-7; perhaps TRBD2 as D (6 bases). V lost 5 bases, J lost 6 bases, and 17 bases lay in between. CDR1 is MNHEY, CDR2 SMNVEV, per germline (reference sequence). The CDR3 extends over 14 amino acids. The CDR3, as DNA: TGTGCCAGCAGTCCGTTAAAGGGAGCGGGCGAGCAGTACTTC. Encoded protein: CASSPLKGAGEQYF.

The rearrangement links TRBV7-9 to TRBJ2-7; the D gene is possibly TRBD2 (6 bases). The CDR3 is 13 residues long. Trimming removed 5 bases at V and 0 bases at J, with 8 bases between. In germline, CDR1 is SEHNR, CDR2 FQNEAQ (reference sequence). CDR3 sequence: CASSGGSSYEQYF. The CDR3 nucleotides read TGTGCCAGCAGCGGAGGGAGCTCCTACGAGCAGTACTTC.

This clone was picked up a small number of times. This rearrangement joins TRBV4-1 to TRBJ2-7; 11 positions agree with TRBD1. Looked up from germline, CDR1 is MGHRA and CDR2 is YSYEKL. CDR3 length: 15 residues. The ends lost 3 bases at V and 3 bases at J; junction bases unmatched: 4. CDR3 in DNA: TGCGCCAGCAGCCACGCCGGGACAGGGGGCTACGAGCAGTACTTC. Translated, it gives CASSHAGTGGYEQYF.

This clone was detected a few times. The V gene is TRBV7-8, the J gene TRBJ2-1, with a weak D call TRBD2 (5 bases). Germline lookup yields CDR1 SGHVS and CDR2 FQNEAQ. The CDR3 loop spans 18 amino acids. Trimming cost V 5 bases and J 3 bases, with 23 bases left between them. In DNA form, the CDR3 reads TGTGCCAGCAGCCTAGACGATCGGGGTGTACTAGGCTACAATGAGCAGTTCTTC. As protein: CASSLDDRGVLGYNEQFF.

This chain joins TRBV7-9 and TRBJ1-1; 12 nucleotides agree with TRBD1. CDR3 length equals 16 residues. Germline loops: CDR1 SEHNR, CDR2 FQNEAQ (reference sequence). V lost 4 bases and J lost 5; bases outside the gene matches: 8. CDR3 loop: CASSYTGTGGWTEAFF. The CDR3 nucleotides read TGTGCCAGCAGCTACACCGGGACAGGGGGCTGGACTGAAGCTTTCTTT.

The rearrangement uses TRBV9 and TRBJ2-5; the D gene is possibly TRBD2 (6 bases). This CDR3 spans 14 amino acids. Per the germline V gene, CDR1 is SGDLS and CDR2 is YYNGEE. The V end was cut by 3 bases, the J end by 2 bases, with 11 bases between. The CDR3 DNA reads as TGTGCCAGCAGCGCCTTCGCGGGACAAGAGACCCAGTACTTC. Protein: CASSAFAGQETQYF.

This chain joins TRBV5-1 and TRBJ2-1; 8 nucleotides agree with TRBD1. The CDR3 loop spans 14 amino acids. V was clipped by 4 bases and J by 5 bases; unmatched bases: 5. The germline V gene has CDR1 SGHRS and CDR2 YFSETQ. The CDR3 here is CASSPGQENNEQFF. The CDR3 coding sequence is TGCGCCAGCAGCCCGGGACAGGAAAACAATGAGCAGTTCTTC.

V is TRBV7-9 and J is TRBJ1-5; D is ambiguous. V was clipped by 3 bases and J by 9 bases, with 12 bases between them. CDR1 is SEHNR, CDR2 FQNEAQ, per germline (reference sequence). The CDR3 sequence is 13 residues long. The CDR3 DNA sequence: TGTGCCAGCAGCTTCGGTGGTCCGTGGCCCCAGCATTTT. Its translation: CASSFGGPWPQHF.

CDR3 region: CASSQESGSGNTIYF. The CDR3 DNA reads TGTGCCAGCAGCCAAGAAAGTGGGTCCGGAAACACCATATATTTT. This sequence joins TRBV14 and TRBJ1-3; D gene ambiguous. Germline CDR1 is SGHDN and CDR2 is FVKESK. The CDR3 is 15 amino acids. The ends were cut back, 0 bases at V and 4 bases at J, with 10 bases in the middle.

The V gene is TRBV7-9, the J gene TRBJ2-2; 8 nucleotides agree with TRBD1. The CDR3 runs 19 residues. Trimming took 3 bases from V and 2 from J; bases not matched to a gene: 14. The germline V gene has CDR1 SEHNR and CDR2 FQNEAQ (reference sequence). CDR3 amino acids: CASSFAGTGEYPNTGELFF. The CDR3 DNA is TGTGCCAGCAGCTTTGCCGGGACAGGAGAATACCCTAACACCGGGGAGCTGTTTTTT.

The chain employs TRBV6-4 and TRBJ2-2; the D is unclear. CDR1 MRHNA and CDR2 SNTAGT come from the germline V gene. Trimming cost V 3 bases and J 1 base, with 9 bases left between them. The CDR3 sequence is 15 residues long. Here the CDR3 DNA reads TGTGCCAGCAGTGAGAGTCCGGAGAACACCGGGGAGCTGTTTTTT. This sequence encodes CASSESPENTGELFF.

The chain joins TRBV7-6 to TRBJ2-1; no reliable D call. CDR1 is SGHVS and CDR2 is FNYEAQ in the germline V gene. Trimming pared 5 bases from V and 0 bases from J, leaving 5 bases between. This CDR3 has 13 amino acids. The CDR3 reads CASSAFSYNEQFF. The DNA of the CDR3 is TGTGCCAGCAGCGCTTTCTCCTACAATGAGCAGTTCTTC. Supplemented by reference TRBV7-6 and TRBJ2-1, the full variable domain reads GAGVSQSPRYKVTKRGQDVALRCDPISGHVSLYWYRQALGQGPEFLTYFNYEAQQDKSGLPNDRFSAERPEGSISTLTIQRTEQRDSAMYRCASSAFSYNEQFFGPGTRLTVL.

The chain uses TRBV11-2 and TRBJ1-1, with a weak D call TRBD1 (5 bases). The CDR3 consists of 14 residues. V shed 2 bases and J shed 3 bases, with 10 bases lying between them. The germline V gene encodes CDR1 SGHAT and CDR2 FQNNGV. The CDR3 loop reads CASSLPGSHTEAFF. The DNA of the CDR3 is TGTGCCAGCAGCTTACCAGGGTCGCACACTGAAGCTTTCTTT.

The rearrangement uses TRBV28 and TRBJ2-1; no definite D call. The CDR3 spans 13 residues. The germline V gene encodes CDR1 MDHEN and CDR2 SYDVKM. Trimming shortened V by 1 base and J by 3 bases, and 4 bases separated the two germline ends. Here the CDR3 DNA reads TGTGCCAGCAGTTTATTTAGCTACAATGAGCAGTTCTTC. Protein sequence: CASSLFSYNEQFF.